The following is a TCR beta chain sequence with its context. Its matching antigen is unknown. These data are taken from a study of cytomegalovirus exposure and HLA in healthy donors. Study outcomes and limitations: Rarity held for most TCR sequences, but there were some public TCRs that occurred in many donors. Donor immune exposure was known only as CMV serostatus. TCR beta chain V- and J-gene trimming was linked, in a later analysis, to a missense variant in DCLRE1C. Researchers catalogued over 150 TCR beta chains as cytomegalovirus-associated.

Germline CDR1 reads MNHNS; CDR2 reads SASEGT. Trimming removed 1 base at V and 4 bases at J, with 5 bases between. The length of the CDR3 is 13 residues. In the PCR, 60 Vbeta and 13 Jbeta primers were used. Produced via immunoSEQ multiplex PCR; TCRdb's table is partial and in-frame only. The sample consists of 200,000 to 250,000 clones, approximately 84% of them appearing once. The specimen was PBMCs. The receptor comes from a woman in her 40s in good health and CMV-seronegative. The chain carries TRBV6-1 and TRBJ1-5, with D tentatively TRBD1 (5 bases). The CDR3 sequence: CASSEGQNQPQHF. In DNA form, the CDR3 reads TGTGCCAGCAGTGAAGGACAGAATCAGCCCCAGCATTTT.